These 18 T cell receptor beta chains were all obtained from the same sample, sequenced in a study of T cell responses to AZD1222 COVID-19 vaccine. Only in-frame clones appear in the TCRdb table, and some are missing; sequencing was by immunoSEQ multiplex PCR. The table lists fewer than 85,000 clones, nearly 90% of them singletons. The specimen was peripheral blood, collected 28 days after the second AZD1222 dose. These receptors all stem from an adult who received the AZD1222 COVID-19 vaccine.

V gene TRBV10-2 combines with J gene TRBJ2-1; no clear D. CDR1 WSHSY and CDR2 SAAADI come from the germline V gene. The germline V and J ends were trimmed by 8 bases and 0 bases, with 14 bases remaining between them. The CDR3 loop spans 15 amino acids. The CDR3: CASRPSLNSYNEQFF. In nucleotides, the CDR3 is TGCGCCAGCCGCCCATCGCTGAACTCCTACAATGAGCAGTTCTTC.

This clone was recorded once. The V call is TRBV6-2 or TRBV6-3, the J call TRBJ2-1, with 8 bases identical to TRBD2. The CDR3 runs to 16 residues. V lost 0 bases and J lost 5; bases outside the gene matches: 6. In germline, CDR1 is MNHEY, CDR2 SVGEGT. CDR3: CASSYSMSGGDNEQFF. Written as DNA, the CDR3 is TGTGCCAGCAGTTACTCGATGAGCGGGGGTGACAATGAGCAGTTCTTC.

This clone has only one observation. This chain joins TRBV7-9 and TRBJ1-3; D call uncertain. There are 16 residues in the CDR3. The germline V and J ends were trimmed by 4 bases and 3 bases, with 16 bases remaining between them. The germline gives CDR1 SEHNR, CDR2 FQNEAQ (reference sequence). CDR3 in DNA: TGTGCCAGCAGCTCCCGCGCGGTGAAGAGTGGAAACACCATATATTTT. This gives the protein CASSSRAVKSGNTIYF.

This rearrangement joins TRBV6-5 to TRBJ1-2; 7 bases match TRBD1. Per germline, CDR1 MNHEY and CDR2 SVGAGI. V was pared by 6 bases and J by 4 bases, with 5 bases of the junction left unmatched. The CDR3 totals 13 residues. In DNA form, the CDR3 reads TGTGCCAGCAGAGGACAGGCGAGCTATGGCTACACCTTC. It is translated as CASRGQASYGYTF.

The sample holds one count of this clone. J is TRBJ2-2 and V is TRBV27; D call uncertain. The CDR3 contains 17 residues. Trimming shortened V by 1 base and J by 7 bases, and 19 bases separated the two germline ends. Looked up from germline, CDR1 is MNHEY and CDR2 is SMNVEV (reference sequence). This chain's CDR3 is CASSLLGLVGKIGELFF. CDR3 coding DNA: TGTGCCAGCAGTTTATTGGGGTTGGTGGGGAAAATCGGGGAGCTGTTTTTT.

This clone was seen only once. The chain carries TRBV6-6 and TRBJ1-2; tentative D call: TRBD1 (6 bases). Trimming cost V 2 bases and J 6 bases, with 10 bases left between them. CDR1 MNHNY and CDR2 SVGAGI come from the germline V gene (reference sequence). The CDR3 totals 13 residues. DNA for the CDR3: TGTGCCAGCAGTTACAGTGAGGGGGATGGCTACACCTTC. Its translation: CASSYSEGDGYTF.

The chain recombines TRBV19 with TRBJ1-1; TRBD1 matches at 10 bases. The V gene end was trimmed by 3 bases and the J gene end by 10 bases; junction bases not matched to a gene: 8. This CDR3 has 14 residues. Germline loops: CDR1 LNHDA, CDR2 SQIVND (reference sequence). CDR3 sequence (DNA): TGTGCCAGTAGTATCGGGACAGGGGCGAAAGCAGCTTTCTTT. Protein sequence: CASSIGTGAKAAFF.

V usage is TRBV6-2 or TRBV6-3 and J usage is TRBJ1-1, with D uncertain. With 1 base removed from V and 1 base from J, the gap between germline ends came to 4 bases. Germline CDR1 reads MNHEY; CDR2 reads SVGEGT. The CDR3 spans 13 residues. CDR3 protein: CASSYWENTEAFF. CDR3 coding DNA: TGTGCCAGCAGTTACTGGGAGAACACTGAAGCTTTCTTT.

The chain couples TRBV14 to TRBJ2-1; 9 bases agree with TRBD2. J lost 0 bases, V lost 4 bases, and 16 bases had no gene match. Germline assignment: CDR1 SGHDN and CDR2 FVKESK. The CDR3 length is 20 residues. CDR3 in amino acids: CASSLLFGSGSRSSYNEQFF. The CDR3 coding sequence is TGTGCCAGCAGCCTGCTTTTCGGTAGCGGGAGTCGCTCCTCCTACAATGAGCAGTTCTTC.

The gene calls are TRBV12-5 and TRBJ1-5; TRBD1 is a possible D gene (5 bases). Germline V gene data show CDR1 as LGHNT and CDR2 as FRNRAP. Trimming took 3 bases from V and 9 from J, leaving 15 bases between them. The CDR3 loop spans 14 amino acids. The CDR3 DNA reads TGTGCTAGTGGTTTCGACAGCGACCAAGGGCCCCAGCATTTT. It codes for CASGFDSDQGPQHF.

CDR3 in amino acids: CASSYGGTSTEAFF. Here the CDR3 DNA reads TGTGCCAGCAGTTACGGGGGAACATCGACTGAAGCTTTCTTT. J is TRBJ1-1 and V is TRBV6-5; D possibly corresponds to TRBD1 (5 bases). Trimming shortened V by 2 bases and J by 5 bases, and 12 bases separated the two germline ends. Germline loops: CDR1 MNHEY, CDR2 SVGAGI. The CDR3 is made up of 14 amino acids.

The gene calls are TRBV6-5 and TRBJ2-1; D is unresolved. V lost 0 bases and J lost 5, with 14 bases in between. The CDR3 loop spans 16 amino acids. CDR1 and CDR2 from the germline V gene are MNHEY and SVGAGI. CDR3 DNA: TGTGCCAGCAGTTACTCGATTTTTCGGATCGACAATGAGCAGTTCTTC. It specifies CASSYSIFRIDNEQFF.

The chain carries TRBV5-1 and TRBJ2-7, with 7 nucleotides matching TRBD1. The germline V gene encodes CDR1 SGHRS and CDR2 YFSETQ. This CDR3 has 13 residues. J lost 6 bases, V lost 7 bases, and 10 bases had no gene match. CDR3 DNA sequence: TGCGCCAGCTTAGACAGGGAAGGAGGCGAGCAGTACTTC. This codes for CASLDREGGEQYF. The variable domain in full, completed from reference TRBV5-1 and TRBJ2-7, reads KAGVTQTPRYLIKTRGQQVTLSCSPISGHRSVSWYQQTPGQGLQFLFEYFSETQRNKGNFPGRFSGRQFSNSRSEMNVSTLELGDSALYLCASLDREGGEQYFGPGTRLTVT.

Sample share makes this clone medium-sized. Written as DNA, the CDR3 is TGTGCCAGCAGCCTTTTCCAAGAGACCCAGTACTTC. Amino acid sequence: CASSLFQETQYF. This chain joins TRBV4-2 and TRBJ2-5, with no clear D. V gave up 4 bases and J gave up 1 base, with 4 bases separating them. Germline CDR1 and CDR2: LGHNA and YNFKEQ. The CDR3 is made up of 12 amino acids.

This clone was seen a few times. The CDR3 DNA sequence: TGTGCCAGCGAATTCGGGTGTGGCTACACCTTC. As protein: CASEFGCGYTF. The V and J genes are TRBV21-1 and TRBJ1-2. TRBV21-1 is recorded as a pseudogene. The CDR3 length is 11 residues.

The table lists this clone with a count of one. This chain joins TRBV7-9 and TRBJ2-3; no clear D gene. The CDR3 totals 13 residues. CDR1 and CDR2 (germline): SEHNR, FQNEAQ (reference sequence). Trimming took 4 bases from V and 6 from J, leaving 11 bases between them. For the CDR3, the DNA is TGTGCCAGCAGCTCATCGACGTGGGATACGCAGTATTTT. Encoded protein: CASSSSTWDTQYF.

This clone has only one observation. This chain connects TRBV30 to TRBJ2-7; D gene unclear. Trimming removed 3 bases at V and 3 bases at J, with 6 bases between. Germline CDR1 and CDR2: GTSNPN and SVGIG (reference sequence). CDR3 length equals 11 residues. CDR3 region: CAWRMGYEQYF. For the CDR3, the DNA is TGTGCCTGGAGGATGGGCTACGAGCAGTACTTC.

The chain links TRBV3-1 (or the pseudogene TRBV3-2) to TRBJ2-3; TRBD2 matches 8 bases. The CDR3 is 19 residues long. Unmatched junction bases numbered 18, after V lost 1 base and J lost 6 bases. In germline, CDR1 is LGHDT, CDR2 YNNKEL (reference sequence). CDR3 coding DNA: TGTGCCAGCAGCCAAGGTGACGGGAGGGCTACCGGGGCCCCCGATACGCAGTATTTT. Translation gives CASSQGDGRATGAPDTQYF.